These 11 T cell receptor beta chains were sequenced from one sample in a study of circulating and synovial CD4+ cells in juvenile arthritis. Clones were read by immunoSEQ multiplex PCR, and TCRdb kept only the in-frame ones, dropping some. In the table there are around 32,000 clones, 95% to 96% of which are singletons. The specimen sequenced was CD4+ T cells from blood. Receptors were obtained from a human donor with juvenile idiopathic arthritis.

J is TRBJ2-2 and V is TRBV5-1, with TRBD1 as a possible D gene (6 bases). The germline V and J ends were trimmed by 5 bases and 5 bases, with 10 bases remaining between them. The CDR3 runs 13 residues. Germline V CDR1 and CDR2: SGHRS, YFSETQ. The CDR3: CASSQGLTGELFF. CDR3 coding DNA: TGCGCCAGCAGTCAGGGGTTGACCGGGGAGCTGTTTTTT. Variable domain in full (rest from reference TRBV5-1 and TRBJ2-2): KAGVTQTPRYLIKTRGQQVTLSCSPISGHRSVSWYQQTPGQGLQFLFEYFSETQRNKGNFPGRFSGRQFSNSRSEMNVSTLELGDSALYLCASSQGLTGELFFGEGSRLTVL.

The V and J genes are TRBV5-1 and TRBJ1-1, with a possible D match to TRBD1 (5 bases). Germline loops: CDR1 SGHRS, CDR2 YFSETQ. CDR3 size: 14 residues. Trimming took off 0 bases at V and 0 bases at J, with 6 bases between the two ends. CDR3 DNA sequence: TGCGCCAGCAGCTTGGAGACAGTGAACACTGAAGCTTTCTTT. This translates into CASSLETVNTEAFF.

This clone has only a few counts. The V and J genes are TRBV5-4 and TRBJ1-1; no clear D gene. The CDR3 is made up of 13 amino acids. Germline V gene lookup returns CDR1 SGHNT and CDR2 YYREEE (reference sequence). V was trimmed by 4 bases and J by 0 bases, leaving 7 bases between them. The chain's CDR3 is CASSPELNTEAFF. The DNA of the CDR3 is TGTGCCAGCAGCCCCGAGTTGAACACTGAAGCTTTCTTT.

V is TRBV5-1 and J is TRBJ2-5, with D possibly being TRBD1 (6 bases). CDR1 and CDR2 from the germline V gene are SGHRS and YFSETQ. With 4 bases removed from V and 0 bases from J, the gap between germline ends came to 10 bases. The CDR3 extends over 14 amino acids. DNA of the CDR3: TGCGCCAGCAGCGAAAGGGGGTACCAAGAGACCCAGTACTTC. Its protein product is CASSERGYQETQYF.

The chain is built from TRBV6-1 and TRBJ1-5, with 9 bases fitting TRBD1. J gave up 3 bases and V 4 bases, and 13 bases lay outside the gene matches. Germline V CDR1 and CDR2: MNHNS, SASEGT. This CDR3 comprises 18 residues. For the CDR3, the DNA is TGTGCCAGCAGTGTGGGACAGGGCCCTCCCTCCAACAATCAGCCCCAGCATTTT. Translation gives CASSVGQGPPSNNQPQHF.

The chain uses TRBV7-8 and TRBJ2-7; 9 bases map to TRBD2. This CDR3 contains 19 residues. J lost 3 bases, V lost 1 base, and 16 bases had no gene match. The V gene's germline CDR1 is SGHVS and CDR2 FQNEAQ. The CDR3 DNA sequence: TGTGCCAGCAGCTTAGGGGGCCCGGTGCTAGCGGGGACCGGCTACGAGCAGTACTTC. Translation gives CASSLGGPVLAGTGYEQYF.

The chain has TRBV19 and TRBJ2-1; possibly TRBD2 for D (7 bases). CDR1 and CDR2 (germline): LNHDA, SQIVND (reference sequence). The CDR3 spans 15 residues. The ends were cut back, 3 bases at V and 7 bases at J, with 16 bases in the middle. CDR3 nucleotide sequence: TGTGCCAGTAGTATGGGGGGGGGCCTCGGAAATGAGCAGTTCTTC. This codes for CASSMGGGLGNEQFF.

The V call is TRBV11-2, the J call TRBJ2-1, with 13 bases lining up with TRBD2. CDR1 is SGHAT, CDR2 FQNNGV, per germline. The CDR3 contains 16 residues. Trimming at V came to 4 bases and at J to 2 bases, leaving 2 bases not matched to a gene. DNA of the CDR3: TGTGCCAGCAGCTCGGGACTAGCGGGGCCCTACAATGAGCAGTTCTTC. It translates to CASSSGLAGPYNEQFF.

The rearrangement joins TRBV28 to TRBJ1-5; weak D call: TRBD1 (6 bases). CDR1 is MDHEN, CDR2 SYDVKM, per germline. The CDR3 totals 16 residues. Trimming removed 4 bases at V and 1 base at J, with 14 bases between. Here the CDR3 DNA reads TGTGCCAGCAGTTCGTACAGGGTAGGGAGCAATCAGCCCCAGCATTTT. It specifies CASSSYRVGSNQPQHF.

The chain has TRBV2 and TRBJ2-4; TRBD2 is a possible D gene (5 bases). The CDR3 consists of 14 residues. V gave up 3 bases and J gave up 9 bases, with 15 bases separating them. CDR1 and CDR2 (germline): SNHLY, FYNNEI. The CDR3 DNA is TGTGCCAGCAGTGATCTGGGAGCCCAAAGCATTCAGTACTTC. Its translation: CASSDLGAQSIQYF.

The chain is built from TRBV6-9 and TRBJ2-5; 11 positions agree with TRBD2. Germline CDR1 MNHGY, CDR2 SVAAGI. The junction had 8 bases not matched to a gene; V was cut back by 4 bases and J by 4 bases. The CDR3 spans 16 residues. CDR3 sequence: CASSSPSGGPVETQYF. CDR3 nucleotides: TGTGCCAGCAGTTCTCCTAGCGGGGGGCCGGTAGAGACCCAGTACTTC.